This TCR beta chain was identified during a study of cytomegalovirus exposure and HLA in healthy donors (TCRdb year 2017). Regarding the complete study: An earlier analysis of 587 of the donors reported 276 Gb of sequence data and 117 million unique TCR beta sequences obtained from some 170 million T cells. Alongside the repertoire data, information on donor age, sex, ethnicity and CMV serostatus was compiled. The study combined high-throughput TCR immunosequencing, statistical association of individual TCRs with disease status, and machine learning to predict cytomegalovirus infection status. The study aimed to test whether cataloging public T cell receptors could reveal signatures of past pathogen exposure. Using immunosequencing, the study profiled T cell repertoires from 666 subjects and related those repertoires to cytomegalovirus serostatus. About 310 gigabases of sequencing data and roughly 90 million unique TCR sequences were included in an early release covering about 700 HLA-typed donors. Rather than using new phenotypic data, the later analysis identified candidate immune exposures from TCR beta sequences and from how often those sequences occurred across donors. Genome-wide SNP genotypes for about three fifths of the roughly 670 donors were used in a later genetic analysis, which treated that subset as a discovery cohort. Among about 400 genotyped donors of the cohort, an average of approximately 220,000 unique TCR beta nucleotide sequences was sequenced per donor, of which 15% to 20% were non-productive. Roughly 5 DR-DQ haplotypes were handled as single units for association and clustering, since linkage in the cohort was strong. A later analysis re-analyzed previously published TCR beta repertoires from 666 donors and added high-resolution HLA genotyping to study TCR occurrence patterns. The genetic ancestry cluster associated with self-reported Caucasian donors included 81% of the roughly 360 genotyped donors. HLA typing included class I and class II loci at four-digit resolution. An earlier analysis of more than 450 of the donors used high-throughput TCR beta sequencing to judge whether each TCR beta V gene segment behaved as functional or pseudogenic. In addition to the first cohort of 500 to 850 subjects, a separate validation cohort of 100 to 150 different subjects was used. All discovery cohort repertoires had been generated using a single sequencing platform. Typing coverage differed by locus: A, B, C, DRB1 and DQB1 were typed in roughly 629-630 donors, DQA1 in roughly 510, DPA1 in nearly 610, and DPB1 in just under 490. Broader findings and caveats from the paper: In a later genetic analysis, fewer N-insertions in productive TCRs were reported among donors in an Asian-associated ancestry cluster than the roughly 700-donor mean. Across donors, most TCR sequences were observed very rarely, whereas some public TCRs were present in many individuals. The study gave a list of about 170 TCR beta chains associated with cytomegalovirus. According to the authors, the approach could potentially be generalized to other disease states and immunological phenotypes. Compared with equally common non-associated chains, HLA-associated TCR beta chains in a later analysis were more clonally expanded and had lower generation probabilities. Specific HLA alleles were associated with 16,951 TCR beta sequences at a false discovery rate of 0.05 in a later analysis. A later analysis found that TCR association rates varied across HLA loci, with DRB1 alleles showing the most associated TCRs and HLA-C alleles the fewest. Linkage disequilibrium might explain the correlated functional status among segregating V segments, but an unknown experimental factor could not be excluded. A cluster of highly shared sequence variants was judged likely to be a technical artifact of the sequencing pipeline. Because the 87-base-pair reads could not distinguish some IMGT-functional V segments, including TRBV6-2 and TRBV6-3, those segments were excluded. A further reported finding was that TCR beta sequences accurately predicted the HLA-A and HLA-B alleles for most subjects in the first cohort. In vitro tests confirmed that a few of the cytomegalovirus-associated TCR beta chains recognize cytomegalovirus antigens. The presence/absence analyses assumed that sequencing depth was roughly uniform across donors, and that assumption may not be true. A later analysis reported that several top co-occurrence clusters appeared linked to parvovirus B19, influenza, CMV and Epstein-Barr virus. A later genetic analysis associated a missense DCLRE1C variant with V-gene and J-gene trimming of TCR beta chains, and an independent cohort replicated the association. Because HLA typing was unavailable for some donors at each locus, only the typed subset was used in association tests. An earlier analysis of roughly 570 of the donors showed that most TCR beta V segments appeared in productive rearrangements either about 90% or about 30% of the time, which broadly matched IMGT annotations. Most CMV-associated TCR beta chains appeared to be HLA-restricted in a later analysis, and the HLA associations seemed to be driven largely by CMV exposure. In both the original and validation cohorts, the classifier was reported to diagnose cytomegalovirus status with high specificity and sensitivity. When HLA alleles, especially DR and DQ, strongly co-occurred, attributing TCR associations to individual alleles was difficult. Immune exposure information for the cohort was limited to CMV serostatus. Roughly 15 rarely observed V segments, including chromosome 9 orphons, were excluded from the earlier analysis of several hundred of the donors because counts were too low. In this cohort, only TCR beta chains were sequenced, and detectable features were limited by the absence of alpha or paired-chain data.

For this clone: Its recognized antigen is unknown. It has no much larger one-base neighbor in the sample; base qualities were not kept.

Library creation used the immunoSEQ multiplex PCR assay. For the multiplex PCR, a mixture combining 60 forward primers for TCR Vbeta segments and 13 reverse primers for TCR Jbeta segments was used. The CDR3 region of rearranged TCR beta genes was amplified from genomic DNA by a multiplex PCR assay. On the Illumina HiSeq System, the amplified TCR beta libraries were sequenced as 87-base-pair reads. The authors' analysis ran thus. A later analysis tallied around 82 million unique TCR beta chains across the 666 repertoires, and roughly 11 million of those chains were shared by two or more donors. A nearest-neighbor algorithm error-corrected the raw reads and collapsed the reads into unique sequences, merging closely related sequences to remove PCR and sequencing errors. Alignment of CDR3 sequences to IMGT reference sequences was used to assign V, D and J gene segments. For a sequence to be retained, a match of at least six nucleotides to both a V gene segment and a J gene segment was required. Rearrangements were called productive when the CDR3 lacked stop codons and stayed in frame with V and J; all others were non-productive. Following IMGT convention, CDR3 was defined as the stretch from the second conserved V-encoded cysteine to the conserved J-encoded phenylalanine. The earlier analysis of about 570 of the donors excluded any sequence lacking an unambiguous match to a single V gene segment. In an earlier analysis of approximately 590 of the donors, V segments were called functional above 56.7% productive rearrangements and were called segregating when the between-donor standard deviation exceeded 5%. To diagnose cytomegalovirus status from the catalog of TCR beta chain sequences, a statistical classification framework was built. A later analysis assigned V and J genes by comparing TCR nucleotide sequences with IMGT/GENE-DB human TR gene sequences. Using the TCRdist pipeline, a later analysis assigned CDR3 sequences along with most-parsimonious VDJ recombination scenarios. In a later analysis, every TCR beta chain was defined by the combination of its CDR3 amino acid sequence and its V-gene family, and reads without a unique V-gene family were dropped. A later analysis removed nearly 600 highly shared, low-generation-probability nucleotide sequences to deal with suspected cross-contamination and a sequencing artifact. In a later analysis, a clonal expansion index was calculated for each public chain from normalized within-repertoire ranks of inferred template counts. Generation probabilities in a later analysis came from a VDJ recombination model fitted to out-of-frame rearrangements, and those results were checked against IGoR. In a later analysis, hypergeometric tests were used to score TCR-TCR, TCR-HLA and TCR-CMV co-occurrence, with a repertoire-size bias correction applied to TCR pairs. To estimate false discovery rates, a later analysis permuted the HLA or CMV assignments 20 times. In a later analysis, co-occurring TCRs were grouped using DBSCAN, with TCRdist sequence similarity added in when clustering inside HLA-allele-positive subsets. Repertoires with fewer than 30,000 or more than 120,000 public chains, plus five repertoires with anomalous nucleotide sharing, were excluded from co-occurrence clustering. TCRdb carries this immuneACCESS record with in-frame sequences only. Its versions omit some clonotypes, under half of them owing to an unresolved V gene in the studies checked, with the rest unexplained. The D gene and trimming were derived from the DNA, and the V and J assignments and clone size from that table. This sample has roughly 240,000 clones in its table, and around 78% of those were observed once. The biggest ten clones account for approximately 0.47% of the sample.

The cohort consisted of hundreds of healthy bone marrow donors. At the time of sampling, every cohort member was nominally healthy, though immune exposures that went unrecorded were likely present. The donor was CMV seronegative and belonged to the group of 320 or so seronegative cohort members. A peripheral blood sample was collected from each donor, and TCR beta sequencing was performed on peripheral blood mononuclear cells. Genomic DNA extraction from the blood cell samples was performed with the Qiagen DNeasy Blood Extraction Kit. The CDR3 spans 15 residues, from the cysteine through the phenylalanine. Only the CDR3 DNA stays, 45 bases, in frame from base 1. The germline V gene sets CDR1 to MGHRA and CDR2 to YSYEKL. Trimmed from V: 0 bases; trimmed from J: 5 bases; junction bases lacking a gene match: 3.

The receptor was derived from a boy under 18 in good health and CMV-seronegative. This chain joins TRBV4-1 to TRBJ1-1; the central 10 bases match TRBD1. The specimen sequenced was PBMCs. The encoded CDR3 is CASSQEDRGDTEAFF. The nucleotides read TGCGCCAGCAGCCAAGAGGACAGGGGGGATACTGAAGCTTTCTTT.